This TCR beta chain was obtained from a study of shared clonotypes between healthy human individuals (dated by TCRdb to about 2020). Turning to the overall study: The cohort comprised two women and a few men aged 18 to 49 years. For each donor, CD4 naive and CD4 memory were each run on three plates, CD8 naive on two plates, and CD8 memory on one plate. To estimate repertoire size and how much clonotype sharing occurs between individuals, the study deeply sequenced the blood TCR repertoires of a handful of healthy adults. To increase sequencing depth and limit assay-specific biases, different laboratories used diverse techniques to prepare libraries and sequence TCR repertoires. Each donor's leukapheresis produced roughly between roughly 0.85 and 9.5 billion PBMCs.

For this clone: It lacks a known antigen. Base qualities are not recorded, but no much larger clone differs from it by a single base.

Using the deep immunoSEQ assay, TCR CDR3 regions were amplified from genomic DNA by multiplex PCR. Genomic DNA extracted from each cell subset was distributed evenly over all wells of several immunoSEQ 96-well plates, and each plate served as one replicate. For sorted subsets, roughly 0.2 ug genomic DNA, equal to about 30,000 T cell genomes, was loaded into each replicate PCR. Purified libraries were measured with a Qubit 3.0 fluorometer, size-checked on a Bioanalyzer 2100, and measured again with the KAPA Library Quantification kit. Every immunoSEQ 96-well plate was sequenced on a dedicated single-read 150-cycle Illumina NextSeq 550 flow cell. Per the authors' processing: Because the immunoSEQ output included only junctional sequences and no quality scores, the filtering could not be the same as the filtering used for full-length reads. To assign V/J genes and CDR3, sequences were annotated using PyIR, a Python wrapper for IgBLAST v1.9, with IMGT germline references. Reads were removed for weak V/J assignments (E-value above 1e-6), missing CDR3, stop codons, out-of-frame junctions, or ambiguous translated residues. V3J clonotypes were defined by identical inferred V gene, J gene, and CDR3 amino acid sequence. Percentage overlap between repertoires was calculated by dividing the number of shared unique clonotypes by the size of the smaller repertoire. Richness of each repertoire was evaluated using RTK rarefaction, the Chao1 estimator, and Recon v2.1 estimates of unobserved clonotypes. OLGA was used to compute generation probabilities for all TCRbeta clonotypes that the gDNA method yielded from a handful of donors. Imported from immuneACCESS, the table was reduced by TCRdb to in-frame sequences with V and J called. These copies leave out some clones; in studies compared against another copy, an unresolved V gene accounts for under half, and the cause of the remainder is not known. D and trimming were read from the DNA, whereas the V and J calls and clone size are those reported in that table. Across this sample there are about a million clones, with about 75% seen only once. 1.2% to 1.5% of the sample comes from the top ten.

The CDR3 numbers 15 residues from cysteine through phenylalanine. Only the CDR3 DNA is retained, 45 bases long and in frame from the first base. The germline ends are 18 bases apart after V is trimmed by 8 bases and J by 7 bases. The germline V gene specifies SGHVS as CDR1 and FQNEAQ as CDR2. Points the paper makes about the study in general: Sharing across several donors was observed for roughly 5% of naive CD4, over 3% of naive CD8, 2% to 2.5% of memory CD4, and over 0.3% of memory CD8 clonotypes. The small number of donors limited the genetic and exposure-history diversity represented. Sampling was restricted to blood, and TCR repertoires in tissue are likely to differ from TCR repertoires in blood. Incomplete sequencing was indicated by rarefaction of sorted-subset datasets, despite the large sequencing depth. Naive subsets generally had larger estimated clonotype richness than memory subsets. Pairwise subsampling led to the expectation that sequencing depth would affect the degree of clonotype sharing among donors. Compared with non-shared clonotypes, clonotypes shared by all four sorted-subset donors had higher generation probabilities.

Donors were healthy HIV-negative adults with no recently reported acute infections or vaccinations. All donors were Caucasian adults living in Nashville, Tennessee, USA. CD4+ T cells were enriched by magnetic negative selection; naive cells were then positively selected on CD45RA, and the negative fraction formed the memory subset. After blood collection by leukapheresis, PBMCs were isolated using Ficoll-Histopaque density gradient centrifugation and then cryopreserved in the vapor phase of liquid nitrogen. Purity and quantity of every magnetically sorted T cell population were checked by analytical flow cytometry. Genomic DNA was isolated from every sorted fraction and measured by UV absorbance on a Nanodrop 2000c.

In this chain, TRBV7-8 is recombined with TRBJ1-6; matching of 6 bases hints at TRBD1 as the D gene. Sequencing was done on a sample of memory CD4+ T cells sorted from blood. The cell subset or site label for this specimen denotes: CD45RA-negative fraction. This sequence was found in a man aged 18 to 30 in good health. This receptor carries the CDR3 CASRDPGAGNSPLHF. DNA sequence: TGTGCCAGCCGCGACCCGGGGGCGGGAAATTCACCCCTCCACTTT.